This T cell receptor (beta chain) was recorded in a study of T-cell memory formation after mild COVID-19. The wider study: TCR clusters showed largely donor specificity.

TCRdb redid the calling of the 5' RACE reads with MiXCR, one entry per CDR3 protein. The profile shows 120,000 or so distinct CDR3 sequences, over 15% of them singletons. The CDR3 is 13 amino acids. Germline assignment: CDR1 MNHNS and CDR2 SASEGT. J lost 3 bases, V lost 3 bases, and 2 bases had no gene match. The chain joins TRBV6-1 to TRBJ2-7; 7 bases align to TRBD2. The source is a man between 18 and 29 years old who had mild COVID-19 (a few samples of this study predate the infection). Cell type and time point are not known. Sequencing was performed on PBMCs or a T cell subset sorted from them (not recorded which). This CDR3 is CASSEGGSYEQYV. CDR3 DNA: TGTGCCAGCAGTGAGGGGGGGAGCTACGAGCAGTACGTC.